These 12 T cell receptor beta chains originate from one sample sequenced in a study of CD8 T cells in ankylosing spondylitis. TCRdb recomputed calls from the 5' RACE reads with MiXCR, one row per CDR3 protein. The data show more than 25,000 distinct CDR3 sequences, 11% to 15% seen once. Sequencing was carried out using blood. These receptors all stem from a male donor with ankylosing spondylitis or in good health (not recorded which).

V usage is TRBV28 and J usage is TRBJ2-7; 7 positions match TRBD1. J was trimmed by 3 bases and V by 7 bases; bases with no gene match: 6. The V gene's germline CDR1 is MDHEN and CDR2 SYDVKM. The CDR3 runs 13 residues. CDR3 amino acids: CASNPGQFYEQYF. For the CDR3, the DNA is TGTGCCAGCAACCCGGGACAGTTCTACGAGCAGTACTTC. Full variable domain (missing parts from reference TRBV28 and TRBJ2-7): DVKVTQSSRYLVKRTGEKVFLECVQDMDHENMFWYRQDPGLGLRLIYFSYDVKMKEKGDIPEGYSVSREKKERFSLILESASTNQTSMYLCASNPGQFYEQYFGPGTRLTVT.

This clonotype was recorded many times. V gene TRBV20-1 combines with J gene TRBJ2-4; tentative D call: TRBD2 (6 bases). The CDR3 consists of 14 residues. Per the germline V gene, CDR1 is DFQATT and CDR2 is SNEGSKA (reference sequence). Trimming took off 2 bases at V and 1 base at J, with 9 bases between the two ends. The CDR3 nucleotides are TGCAGTGCTAGACTAGCGCCCGCCAAAAACATTCAGTACTTC. Its protein is CSARLAPAKNIQYF.

This clonotype was seen a handful of times. This chain links TRBV5-1 with TRBJ1-1; D uncertain. Germline assignment: CDR1 SGHRS and CDR2 YFSETQ. Between the trimmed V and J ends, which lost 4 bases and 1 base, there was a span of 11 bases. The CDR3 spans 14 residues. CDR3 sequence (DNA): TGCGCCAGCAGCCCCGGATTCGGGAACACTGAAGCTTTCTTT. Protein: CASSPGFGNTEAFF.

This clonotype turned up a few times. One end of the junction is discordant with germline, which a read error may explain. In DNA form, the CDR3 reads TGTGCCAGCAGCCAAGTCCTTGACCCGGGACCACTCTTT. Translated, it gives CASSQVLDPGPLF. The V and J genes are TRBV3-1 and TRBJ1-1; TRBD1 might be the D (5 bases). This CDR3 spans 13 amino acids. Germline-derived CDR1 and CDR2 are LGHDT and YNNKEL (reference sequence). The full variable domain, in which reference TRBV3-1 and TRBJ1-1 provide the parts outside the CDR3, is DTAVSQTPKYLVTQMGNDKSIKCEQNLGHDTMYWYKQDSKKFLKIMFSYNNKELIINETVPNRFSPKSPDKAHLNLHINSLELGDSAVYFCASSQVLDPGPLFGQGTRLTVV.

The sample holds a few counts of this clonotype. This sequence joins TRBV7-8 and TRBJ2-2; D is unresolved. V lost 2 bases, J lost 5 bases, and 6 bases lay in between. The CDR3 loop spans 13 amino acids. CDR1 is SGHVS, CDR2 FQNEAQ, per germline. The CDR3 region is CASSLSVTGELFF. The DNA of the CDR3 is TGTGCCAGCAGCTTATCAGTAACCGGGGAGCTGTTTTTT.

This clonotype was seen a handful of times. The chain is built from TRBV25-1 and TRBJ1-4; D is unclear. Trimming took 5 bases from V and 6 from J, leaving 10 bases between them. Germline-derived CDR1 and CDR2 are MGHDK and SYGVNS. The CDR3 loop spans 13 amino acids. In DNA form, the CDR3 reads TGTGCCAGCAGTTTAGGCATTGATGAAAAACTGTTTTTT. Encoded protein: CASSLGIDEKLFF.

The V gene is TRBV12-3 or TRBV12-4, the J gene TRBJ2-3; D may be TRBD1 (6 bases). Deletions cut 6 bases from V and 0 bases from J, with 22 bases between. CDR3 length: 18 residues. DNA for the CDR3: TGTGCCAGCAGCCTTCCATTGTTACAGGGATGGAGCACAGATACGCAGTATTTT. This sequence encodes CASSLPLLQGWSTDTQYF.

In its sample, this clonotype ranks as medium-sized. The chain links TRBV5-1 to TRBJ2-1, with unresolved D. Looked up from germline, CDR1 is SGHRS and CDR2 is YFSETQ. This CDR3 is built from 12 residues. The V gene lost 0 bases and the J gene lost 12 bases, with 10 bases spanning the gap. CDR3 sequence (DNA): TGCGCCAGCAGCTTGGGCTCAGCGAGGCAGTTCTTC. As protein: CASSLGSARQFF. Together with reference TRBV5-1 and TRBJ2-1, the CDR3 gives the full variable domain: KAGVTQTPRYLIKTRGQQVTLSCSPISGHRSVSWYQQTPGQGLQFLFEYFSETQRNKGNFPGRFSGRQFSNSRSEMNVSTLELGDSALYLCASSLGSARQFFGPGTRLTVL.

This clonotype came up a few times. The CDR3: CASSLEGRGSTEAFF. In DNA form, the CDR3 reads TGCGCCAGCAGCTTGGAAGGCAGGGGAAGTACTGAAGCTTTCTTT. The V gene is TRBV5-1, the J gene TRBJ1-1, with a weak D call TRBD1 (6 bases). The V end lost 0 bases, the J end lost 5 bases, and 14 bases lay between the germline ends. This CDR3 region has 15 residues. The germline gives CDR1 SGHRS, CDR2 YFSETQ.

The sample holds many counts of this clonotype. This chain connects TRBV20-1 to TRBJ2-3; 13 bases are shared with TRBD2. Germline CDR1 and CDR2: DFQATT and SNEGSKA (reference sequence). This CDR3 is 18 amino acids long. V trimming: 1 base; J trimming: 7 bases; junction bases outside the gene matches: 14. The CDR3 here is CSARVFVPRLAGGYTQYF. For the CDR3, the DNA is TGCAGTGCTAGAGTATTCGTTCCGAGACTAGCGGGAGGCTATACGCAGTATTTT.

The rearrangement links TRBV4-1 to TRBJ2-1; unclear D gene. Germline CDR1 reads MGHRA; CDR2 reads YSYEKL. V lost 0 bases, J lost 12 bases, and 12 bases lay in between. The CDR3 has 13 residues. The DNA of the CDR3 is TGCGCCAGCAGCCAAGAATCCAGGATGTGGCAGTTCTTC. This codes for CASSQESRMWQFF.

The chain joins TRBV15 to TRBJ1-1; D is unclear. Looked up from germline, CDR1 is LNHNV and CDR2 is YYDKDF (reference sequence). V was shortened by 0 bases and J by 1 base, with 3 bases between the two germline ends. The CDR3 runs 13 residues. The CDR3 here is CATSREGNTEAFF. For the CDR3, the DNA is TGTGCCACCAGCAGAGAAGGGAACACTGAAGCTTTCTTT.